This TCR beta chain was observed in a study of blood T cell repertoires in COVID-19. Study information: Samples of COVID-19 (acute and convalescent) were obtained from the United States, Italy and Spain. The analysed material was cDNA or gDNA that came from T cells, B-cell-depleted T cells, or PBMCs.

With V trimmed by 6 bases and J by 4 bases, 4 bases remained unmatched. The CDR3 is 13 residues long. Looked up from germline, CDR1 is SGDLS and CDR2 is YYNGEE. Original analysis: Amplification of reference gene primers provided the estimated nucleated cell counts. The protocol was immunoSEQ multiplex PCR, while the TCRdb copy is restricted to in-frame clones and leaves out a portion. That table is the source of V, J and clone size, and D and trimming were worked out from the DNA. The sample includes 150,000 to 200,000 clones, around three quarters of them seen just once. This clone occurred a few times.

The chain is built from TRBV9 and TRBJ1-2; 9 nucleotides match TRBD1. Sequenced input: peripheral blood. This sequence was found in a man aged 60-69 years with active or convalescent COVID-19. The CDR3 coding sequence is TGTGCCAGCACCCCGGACAGGGGCTATGGCTACACCTTC. Translated, it gives CASTPDRGYGYTF.